This T cell receptor (beta chain) was sequenced for a study of T cell responses to AZD1222 COVID-19 vaccine. The overall study: Doses given second, at about 4 or about 12 weeks, were pooled. Study-level findings and limits: Repertoires in all cases were sampled only once the peak T cell response had passed. Seropositive status at baseline applied to only a handful of AZD1222 recipients. Spike-specific TCR breadth and depth rose after two AZD1222 doses.

TCRdb's copy holds only in-frame clones and misses some; the assay was immunoSEQ multiplex PCR. This repertoire shows 92,000 or so clones, almost 90% found once; its top ten account for approximately 27%. Comments on this clone: The antigen remains undetermined.

Germline lookup yields CDR1 MGHRA and CDR2 YSYEKL. This CDR3 spans 19 amino acids. Trimming removed 1 base at V and 0 bases at J, with 16 bases between. The genes are TRBV4-1 and TRBJ1-6; D may be TRBD1 (6 bases). The sample consisted of peripheral blood, taken on day 0 of AZD1222 vaccination. The source is an adult in good health. The CDR3 sequence is CASSQGGPRESSYNSPLHF. The CDR3 DNA follows: TGCGCCAGCAGCCAAGGGGGGCCCAGGGAGAGCTCCTATAATTCACCCCTCCACTTT.